Given below is one TCR beta chain in context. The antigen remains unidentified. The entry originates in a study of graft-versus-host responses after intestinal transplantation. Sequencing used immunoSEQ multiplex PCR; TCRdb keeps in-frame clones, though not all of them. The sample lists about 93,000 clones; approximately 78% were seen once. The clonotype comes from a human donor who received an intestinal transplant. The input for sequencing was unstimulated CD4+ T cells sorted from spleen or lymph node cells, taken before intestinal transplant.

The DNA of the CDR3 is TGTGCCAGCAGTTACTTGCGGTGGGAGACCCAGTACTTC. This gives the protein CASSYLRWETQYF. The V call is TRBV6-5, the J call TRBJ2-5; D is undetermined. CDR1 is MNHEY and CDR2 is SVGAGI in the germline V gene. The CDR3 length is 13 residues. The V gene lost 1 base and the J gene lost 5 bases, with 8 bases spanning the gap.